These 15 T cell receptor beta chains share one sample of origin, sequenced in a study of blood T cell repertoires in COVID-19. Libraries were prepared by immunoSEQ multiplex PCR; TCRdb keeps only in-frame clonotypes and omits some of them. The table shows roughly 220,000 clones, with around 82% occurring only once. Sequenced input: peripheral blood. All receptors come from a woman aged 55-69 years with acute or convalescent COVID-19.

DNA for the CDR3: TGCGCCAGCAGTGAGGCTAGCGGGTTGTACCAAGAGACCCAGTACTTC. Its translation: CASSEASGLYQETQYF. The chain uses TRBV10-2 and TRBJ2-5, with 8 bases matching TRBD2. Germline V gene sequence: CDR1 WSHSY, CDR2 SAAADI. CDR3 length equals 16 residues. The J segment lost 0 bases and the V segment lost 2 bases, leaving 5 bases of the junction unmatched.

The V and J genes are TRBV6-5 and TRBJ1-5; D is perhaps TRBD1 (5 bases). This CDR3 region has 15 residues. Germline values: CDR1 MNHEY, CDR2 SVGAGI. Trimming stripped 5 bases from V and 4 bases from J, with 15 bases between. Written as DNA, the CDR3 is TGTGCCAGCAGTAATCACGGGGGAGGGAATCAGCCCCAGCATTTT. As protein: CASSNHGGGNQPQHF.

The chain is built from TRBV5-4 and TRBJ2-6; the match to TRBD2 covers 8 bases. J was trimmed by 1 base and V by 7 bases; bases with no gene match: 7. CDR1 and CDR2 from the germline V gene are SGHNT and YYREEE (reference sequence). The CDR3 covers 16 residues. Here the CDR3 reads CASSRGGRSGANVLTF. The CDR3 region has the DNA TGTGCCAGCTCACGGGGGGGAAGGTCTGGGGCCAACGTCCTGACTTTC.

The chain carries TRBV11-2 and TRBJ2-1; perhaps TRBD2 as D (5 bases). Germline values: CDR1 SGHAT, CDR2 FQNNGV. The CDR3 is 15 amino acids. Between the trimmed V and J ends, which lost 1 base and 6 bases, there was a span of 13 bases. This chain's CDR3 is CASSLVVTSSNEQFF. CDR3 sequence (DNA): TGTGCCAGCAGCTTAGTCGTTACTAGTAGCAATGAGCAGTTCTTC. The whole variable domain, remainder taken from reference TRBV11-2 and TRBJ2-1, is EAGVAQSPRYKIIEKRQSVAFWCNPISGHATLYWYQQILGQGPKLLIQFQNNGVVDDSQLPKDRFSAERLKGVDSTLKIQPAKLEDSAVYLCASSLVVTSSNEQFFGPGTRLTVL.

The chain is built from TRBV19 and TRBJ1-2; possibly TRBD1 for D (6 bases). The CDR3 is 16 amino acids. Germline V lookup: CDR1 LNHDA, CDR2 SQIVND (reference sequence). V dropped 5 bases and J dropped 3 bases, with 19 bases sitting between them. CDR3 amino acids: CASSPRDTRNHYGYTF. DNA for the CDR3: TGTGCCAGTAGTCCCCGGGACACCCGGAACCACTATGGCTACACCTTC.

This clone was picked up one time. The chain joins TRBV6-5 to TRBJ1-1; D not certain. The V gene's germline CDR1 is MNHEY and CDR2 SVGAGI. The V end lost 6 bases, the J end lost 3 bases, and 11 bases lay between the germline ends. This CDR3 has 13 residues. The CDR3 DNA follows: TGTGCCAGCAGAGAGGGATTCTACACTGAAGCTTTCTTT. Its translation is CASREGFYTEAFF.

This clone came up a few times. The V and J genes are TRBV4-1 and TRBJ1-1; weak D call: TRBD1 (5 bases). Germline V gene sequence: CDR1 MGHRA, CDR2 YSYEKL. The CDR3 is 14 amino acids. The germline V and J ends were trimmed by 2 bases and 2 bases, with 9 bases remaining between them. The DNA for the CDR3 is TGCGCCAGCAGCCAATTACAGGTTAACACTGAAGCTTTCTTT. Protein: CASSQLQVNTEAFF.

V usage is TRBV7-3 and J usage is TRBJ1-6; TRBD1 matches 7 bases. J lost 6 bases, V lost 3 bases, and 2 bases had no gene match. In germline, CDR1 is SGHTA, CDR2 FQGTGA. The CDR3 contains 14 residues. The chain's CDR3 is CASSFGTANSPLHF. In DNA form, the CDR3 reads TGTGCCAGCAGCTTCGGGACAGCTAATTCACCCCTCCACTTT.

The chain employs TRBV12-3 or TRBV12-4 and TRBJ2-1; D call uncertain. V was cut by 3 bases and J by 5 bases, with 8 bases left in between. The CDR3 is 13 amino acids. CDR3 region: CASSFQAHNEQFF. CDR3 sequence (DNA): TGTGCCAGCAGTTTTCAGGCTCACAATGAGCAGTTCTTC.

This chain uses TRBV5-4 with TRBJ1-2; D gene ambiguous. This CDR3 has 13 residues. The V gene lost 1 base and the J gene lost 4 bases, with 8 bases spanning the gap. CDR1 and CDR2 (germline): SGHNT, YYREEE (reference sequence). The CDR3 sequence: CASSLRVSYGYTF. CDR3 sequence (DNA): TGTGCCAGCAGCTTGCGGGTTTCCTATGGCTACACCTTC.

This chain links TRBV6-5 with TRBJ1-6; 10 nucleotides match TRBD1. The trim removed 6 bases at V and 7 bases at J, leaving 9 bases unmatched. Per the germline V gene, CDR1 is MNHEY and CDR2 is SVGAGI. This CDR3 comprises 16 residues. The CDR3 DNA reads as TGTGCCAGCAGATACCTACGGGACAGGGGAAATTCACCCCTCCACTTT. Translating gives CASRYLRDRGNSPLHF.

The gene calls are TRBV19 and TRBJ1-6; D gene ambiguous. CDR3 length: 17 amino acids. Per the germline V gene, CDR1 is LNHDA and CDR2 is SQIVND (reference sequence). Deletions cut 6 bases from V and 0 bases from J, with 15 bases between. DNA of the CDR3: TGTGCCAGTAGCCCTGGCGGGCCGAGCTCCTATAATTCACCCCTCCACTTT. It specifies CASSPGGPSSYNSPLHF. The whole variable domain, filled in from reference TRBV19 and TRBJ1-6, reads DGGITQSPKYLFRKEGQNVTLSCEQNLNHDAMYWYRQDPGQGLRLIYYSQIVNDFQKGDIAEGYSVSREKKESFPLTVTSAQKNPTAFYLCASSPGGPSSYNSPLHFGNGTRLTVT.

A remark on this clone: Within the sample, other DNA sequences also encode this same CDR3. The chain employs TRBV12-3 or TRBV12-4 and TRBJ1-1, with D hard to call. V lost 2 bases to trimming and J lost 0 bases, with 4 bases between them. The CDR3 covers 13 residues. CDR3 in amino acids: CASSLRVNTEAFF. The CDR3, as DNA: TGTGCCAGCAGTTTAAGAGTGAACACTGAAGCTTTCTTT.

This chain connects TRBV15 to TRBJ2-1; the D gene is possibly TRBD1 (6 bases). The CDR3 is made up of 14 amino acids. Germline-derived CDR1 and CDR2 are LNHNV and YYDKDF (reference sequence). Trimming left V 2 bases short and J 8 bases short, with 13 bases between. DNA of the CDR3: TGTGCCACCAGCAGACATACTCAGGGGTATGAGCAGTTCTTC. The encoded protein is CATSRHTQGYEQFF.

The CDR3 DNA is TGCGCCAGCAGCTTTATGGCTAGCTCCTCCTACAATGAGCAGTTCTTC. Protein: CASSFMASSSYNEQFF. The chain couples TRBV5-1 to TRBJ2-1; D might be TRBD2 (5 bases). Germline CDR1 and CDR2: SGHRS and YFSETQ. V shed 2 bases and J shed 0 bases, with 12 bases lying between them. The CDR3 length is 16 residues.